A single sample gave rise to the 30 T cell receptor beta chains below, sequenced in a study of blood T cell repertoires in COVID-19. Sequenced by immunoSEQ multiplex PCR; TCRdb stores in-frame clones only, minus some. The sample carries 200,000 to 250,000 clones, about 86% recorded once. What was sequenced was PBMCs or T cells enriched from blood (not recorded which). These receptors were obtained from a woman between 40 and 50 years old with acute COVID-19.

With respect to this clone: This same CDR3 is encoded by further DNA sequences in the sample. The CDR3 DNA reads as TGCGCCAGCAGCCAAGCACAGGGGTACGAGCAGTACTTC. It is translated as CASSQAQGYEQYF. The chain has TRBV4-1 and TRBJ2-7; 7 nucleotides line up with TRBD1. CDR1 and CDR2 from the germline V gene are MGHRA and YSYEKL. The trim removed 1 base at V and 4 bases at J, leaving 1 base unmatched. CDR3 size: 13 residues.

The chain couples TRBV27 to TRBJ2-3, with TRBD2 matching over 11 bases. The J segment lost 2 bases and the V segment lost 3 bases, leaving 4 bases of the junction unmatched. The length of the CDR3 is 16 residues. Looked up from germline, CDR1 is MNHEY and CDR2 is SMNVEV (reference sequence). CDR3 sequence reads: CASSFGTSGFTDTQYF. CDR3 nucleotides: TGTGCCAGCAGTTTTGGGACTAGCGGTTTCACAGATACGCAGTATTTT.

The chain combines TRBV7-9 with TRBJ2-3; D unclear. Trimming cost V 3 bases and J 0 bases, with 10 bases left between them. The CDR3 extends over 15 amino acids. Germline CDR1 is SEHNR and CDR2 is FQNEAQ (reference sequence). The CDR3 DNA reads TGTGCCAGCAGCTTCGGTCTGCGAAGCACAGATACGCAGTATTTT. Its translation is CASSFGLRSTDTQYF.

A few counts support this clone. The chain couples TRBV5-4 to TRBJ2-2; weak D call: TRBD2 (6 bases). The CDR3 loop spans 14 amino acids. From germline, CDR1 is SGHNT and CDR2 YYREEE (reference sequence). The V gene lost 3 bases and the J gene lost 5 bases, with 11 bases spanning the gap. DNA of the CDR3: TGTGCCAGCAGCTGGGGGGAGAGAACCGGGGAGCTGTTTTTT. It encodes CASSWGERTGELFF.

The CDR3 DNA reads TGTGCCAGCAGTTTGCCACAGGGGGCCTCGGCATACACCATATATTTT. Translating it yields CASSLPQGASAYTIYF. This chain links TRBV28 with TRBJ1-3, with TRBD1 matching 9 bases. The germline gives CDR1 MDHEN, CDR2 SYDVKM. This CDR3 spans 16 amino acids. With 3 bases clipped from V and 8 bases from J, the junction kept 11 bases outside the gene matches.

The rearrangement joins TRBV28 to TRBJ2-2; 13 nucleotides agree with TRBD2. J gave up 1 base and V 4 bases, and 12 bases lay outside the gene matches. Germline V CDR1 and CDR2: MDHEN, SYDVKM. The CDR3 length is 20 residues. CDR3 sequence: CASSSRTSGSKGRNTGELFF. The CDR3 DNA reads TGTGCCAGCAGTTCTCGGACTAGCGGGAGTAAGGGGCGGAACACCGGGGAGCTGTTTTTT. Drawing the rest from reference TRBV28 and TRBJ2-2, the complete variable domain is DVKVTQSSRYLVKRTGEKVFLECVQDMDHENMFWYRQDPGLGLRLIYFSYDVKMKEKGDIPEGYSVSREKKERFSLILESASTNQTSMYLCASSSRTSGSKGRNTGELFFGEGSRLTVL.

The chain couples TRBV6-6 to TRBJ2-7; 12 positions agree with TRBD2. CDR3 size: 15 residues. J gave up 4 bases and V 5 bases, and 6 bases lay outside the gene matches. Germline CDR1 and CDR2: MNHNY and SVGAGI (reference sequence). The chain's CDR3 is CASSPRLAGVYEQYF. DNA of the CDR3: TGTGCCAGCAGTCCGAGACTAGCGGGAGTATACGAGCAGTACTTC.

V usage is TRBV5-1 and J usage is TRBJ2-7; 7 bases map to TRBD1. The CDR3 is 17 residues long. CDR1 is SGHRS and CDR2 is YFSETQ in the germline V gene. The V segment lost 3 bases and the J segment 2 bases; nucleotides outside the gene matches: 14. CDR3 nucleotide sequence: TGCGCCAGCAGCTCGCTGACCCGACAGGGAAGTCCCTACGAGCAGTACTTC. Translated: CASSSLTRQGSPYEQYF.

This sequence joins TRBV18 and TRBJ1-3; no clear D gene. Germline CDR1 KGHSH, CDR2 LQKENI. The CDR3 contains 16 residues. Trimming shortened V by 3 bases and J by 0 bases, and 12 bases separated the two germline ends. The CDR3 reads CASSPYSTDSGNTIYF. The DNA of the CDR3 is TGTGCCAGCTCACCTTACAGCACCGACTCTGGAAACACCATATATTTT.

This clone came up a few times. The rearrangement joins TRBV18 to TRBJ2-1; D may be TRBD2 (5 bases). V lost 3 bases and J 0 bases, leaving 15 bases between the germline ends. The CDR3 loop spans 17 amino acids. Germline CDR1 reads KGHSH; CDR2 reads LQKENI. The CDR3 reads CASSPFDYASSYNEQFF. In DNA, the CDR3 is TGTGCCAGCTCACCCTTCGACTATGCCAGCTCCTACAATGAGCAGTTCTTC. Full variable domain (remainder filled in from reference TRBV18 and TRBJ2-1): NAGVMQNPRHLVRRRGQEARLRCSPMKGHSHVYWYRQLPEEGLKFMVYLQKENIIDESGMPKERFSAEFPKEGPSILRIQQVVRGDSAAYFCASSPFDYASSYNEQFFGPGTRLTVL.

As for this clone: Distinct nucleotide sequences in the sample also encode this CDR3. This rearrangement joins TRBV12-3 or TRBV12-4 to TRBJ2-7, with TRBD2 as a possible D gene (6 bases). CDR3 length: 12 residues. V was shortened by 5 bases and J by 3 bases, with 8 bases between the two germline ends. The CDR3, as DNA: TGTGCCAGCAGTACCGGGAGCTACGAGCAGTACTTC. This sequence encodes CASSTGSYEQYF.

The rearrangement links TRBV24-1 to TRBJ1-5, with D tentatively TRBD1 (5 bases). The CDR3 length is 12 residues. Trimming left V 7 bases short and J 5 bases short, with 8 bases between. CDR1 is KGHDR, CDR2 SFDVKD, per germline. CDR3 coding DNA: TGTGCCACCAGCCAGGGCGATCAGCCCCAGCATTTT. This gives the protein CATSQGDQPQHF.

Concerning this clone itself: Additional DNA sequences in this sample encode the identical CDR3. This chain connects TRBV3-1 (or the pseudogene TRBV3-2) to TRBJ1-2; possibly TRBD1 for D (5 bases). Germline V gives CDR1 LGHDT, CDR2 YNNKEL (reference sequence). This CDR3 contains 13 residues. Trimming took off 0 bases at V and 5 bases at J, with 7 bases between the two ends. CDR3 DNA sequence: TGTGCCAGCAGCCAAGACAGGGTTTATGGCTACACCTTC. Protein sequence: CASSQDRVYGYTF.

V and J are TRBV2 and TRBJ2-1, with D possibly being TRBD1 (6 bases). CDR1 is SNHLY, CDR2 FYNNEI, per germline. Trimming shortened V by 7 bases and J by 5 bases, and 12 bases separated the two germline ends. The CDR3 sequence is 13 residues long. CDR3 region: CASTRDTDNEQFF. DNA for the CDR3: TGTGCCAGCACCAGGGACACGGACAATGAGCAGTTCTTC.

The rearrangement joins TRBV7-9 to TRBJ2-1, with 9 bases identical to TRBD2. CDR1 is SEHNR, CDR2 FQNEAQ, per germline (reference sequence). J was trimmed by 6 bases and V by 4 bases; bases with no gene match: 10. There are 16 residues in the CDR3. As DNA, the CDR3 is TGTGCCAGCAGCTCCCCCGGCGGGAGGGCCGTCAATGAGCAGTTCTTC. As protein: CASSSPGGRAVNEQFF.

This chain connects TRBV19 to TRBJ1-5; no definite D call. V lost 4 bases to trimming and J lost 1 base, with 14 bases between them. The CDR3 is 16 residues long. Per germline, CDR1 LNHDA and CDR2 SQIVND (reference sequence). The CDR3 loop is CASSNRPKRSNQPQHF. The CDR3 DNA reads as TGTGCCAGTAGTAACCGCCCAAAACGGAGCAATCAGCCCCAGCATTTT.

This clone was picked up one time. Different DNA sequences within this sample yield the same CDR3. The genes are TRBV7-3 and TRBJ2-1, with 9 positions matching TRBD2. The trim removed 5 bases at V and 4 bases at J, leaving 6 bases unmatched. The CDR3 has 15 amino acids. Germline V gives CDR1 SGHTA, CDR2 FQGTGA. In DNA, the CDR3 is TGTGCCAGCAGCCCGACTAGCGGAACGTACAATGAGCAGTTCTTC. It is translated as CASSPTSGTYNEQFF.

The V gene is TRBV28, the J gene TRBJ2-3; 7 positions agree with TRBD2. V was clipped by 3 bases and J by 4 bases; unmatched bases: 10. This CDR3 is 16 amino acids long. Per germline, CDR1 MDHEN and CDR2 SYDVKM. In DNA form, the CDR3 reads TGTGCCAGCAGTTTGGGGGTGGCGGGAGAAGCAGATACGCAGTATTTT. It codes for CASSLGVAGEADTQYF.

This clone was counted a few times. This chain links TRBV7-6 with TRBJ2-3, with 8 bases fitting TRBD1. This CDR3 comprises 15 residues. Looked up from germline, CDR1 is SGHVS and CDR2 is FNYEAQ. The trim removed 5 bases at V and 6 bases at J, leaving 10 bases unmatched. CDR3 sequence: CASSMTGASYDTQYF. In DNA form, the CDR3 reads TGTGCCAGCAGCATGACAGGGGCCAGCTACGATACGCAGTATTTT.

V is TRBV10-2 and J is TRBJ2-1, with TRBD1 matching over 11 bases. This CDR3 is built from 16 residues. Trimming cost V 3 bases and J 6 bases; bases outside gene matches: 7. CDR1 is WSHSY and CDR2 is SAAADI in the germline V gene. The CDR3 coding sequence is TGCGCCAGCAGTGACACGGGACAGGGGGTATTCAATGAGCAGTTCTTC. Translated, it gives CASSDTGQGVFNEQFF.

This chain connects TRBV5-6 to TRBJ2-4; TRBD1 aligns across 7 bases. The germline V gene has CDR1 SGHDT and CDR2 YYEEEE. The CDR3 totals 14 residues. The J segment lost 5 bases and the V segment lost 4 bases, leaving 6 bases of the junction unmatched. The CDR3 DNA reads TGTGCCAGCAGCATAGGGACAGTCCAAAACATTCAGTACTTC. It translates to CASSIGTVQNIQYF.

The chain employs TRBV28 and TRBJ1-5, with 11 bases fitting TRBD1. CDR1 MDHEN and CDR2 SYDVKM come from the germline V gene. V trimming: 2 bases; J trimming: 5 bases; junction bases outside the gene matches: 2. The CDR3 runs 15 residues. CDR3 nucleotides: TGTGCCAGCAGTTTAGGGACAGGGGGAGATCAGCCCCAGCATTTT. Its protein product is CASSLGTGGDQPQHF.

The chain carries TRBV2 and TRBJ2-5, with TRBD2 matching 12 bases. Per germline, CDR1 SNHLY and CDR2 FYNNEI. This CDR3 contains 15 residues. J lost 4 bases, V lost 2 bases, and 2 bases had no gene match. The CDR3 sequence: CASSEKGLAGETQYF. CDR3 coding DNA: TGTGCCAGCAGTGAAAAGGGACTAGCGGGAGAGACCCAGTACTTC.

The rearrangement uses TRBV19 and TRBJ1-5, with TRBD1 as a possible D gene (6 bases). The CDR3 is 13 amino acids. Between the trimmed V and J ends, which lost 7 bases and 6 bases, there was a span of 13 bases. The germline V gene encodes CDR1 LNHDA and CDR2 SQIVND (reference sequence). This chain's CDR3 is CASTHRAGQPQHF. CDR3 bases: TGTGCCAGTACGCACAGGGCCGGTCAGCCCCAGCATTTT.

The chain has TRBV4-1 and TRBJ2-5; 10 bases align to TRBD2. J lost 2 bases, V lost 4 bases, and 19 bases had no gene match. The CDR3 consists of 20 residues. Germline loops: CDR1 MGHRA, CDR2 YSYEKL. The CDR3 here is CASSLTGAVWASGSQETQYF. The DNA for the CDR3 is TGCGCCAGCAGCCTAACGGGGGCCGTCTGGGCTAGCGGGAGTCAAGAGACCCAGTACTTC.

This chain links TRBV28 with TRBJ1-2; 8 bases map to TRBD1. V shed 5 bases, J shed 7 bases, and the junction held 9 bases outside the gene matches. The germline V gene encodes CDR1 MDHEN and CDR2 SYDVKM. This CDR3 contains 14 residues. CDR3 sequence reads: CASSVGQGLTGYTF. The CDR3 DNA is TGTGCCAGCAGTGTAGGACAGGGATTAACTGGCTACACCTTC.

J is TRBJ2-3 and V is TRBV14; TRBD1 might be the D (6 bases). There are 13 residues in the CDR3. V lost 5 bases to trimming and J lost 5 bases, with 11 bases between them. Germline values: CDR1 SGHDN, CDR2 FVKESK. The CDR3 loop reads CASSWDIRDTQYF. CDR3 in DNA: TGTGCCAGCAGCTGGGACATCCGAGATACGCAGTATTTT.

This chain connects TRBV7-9 to TRBJ2-5, with 8 bases that match TRBD1. The CDR3 contains 14 residues. Unmatched junction bases numbered 7, after V lost 5 bases and J lost 5 bases. CDR1 SEHNR and CDR2 FQNEAQ come from the germline V gene (reference sequence). The CDR3 loop is CASSRWTGPETQYF. The CDR3 DNA reads as TGTGCCAGCAGCCGGTGGACAGGGCCGGAGACCCAGTACTTC.

The chain uses TRBV9 and TRBJ2-1; D not resolved. CDR3 length: 14 amino acids. Germline-derived CDR1 and CDR2 are SGDLS and YYNGEE. V shed 1 base and J shed 9 bases, with 14 bases lying between them. CDR3 sequence (DNA): TGTGCCAGCAGCGTAAAGGCTGGAGTAGGTGAGCAGTTCTTC. This gives the protein CASSVKAGVGEQFF.

Remarks on this clone: At one boundary the junction diverges from the germline segment, which might be a read error. The chain uses TRBV7-9 and TRBJ2-7; TRBD1 is a possible D gene (5 bases). The CDR3 contains 11 residues. Germline values: CDR1 SEHNR, CDR2 FQNEAQ (reference sequence). The CDR3 is CASSSGVGPHF. In DNA form, the CDR3 reads TGTGCCAGCAGCTCTGGAGTGGGGCCCCATTTC.